The 19 T cell receptor beta chains given below trace back to one sample, sequenced in a study of shared clonotypes between healthy human individuals. The method was immunoSEQ multiplex PCR; TCRdb's version includes in-frame clones alone and lacks a portion of them. This table holds under 1,900,000 clones, around 98.5% found once. Sequenced input: naive CD4+ T cells sorted from blood. Subset denoted: CD45RA+ positively selected. These receptors all stem from a man aged 25 to 45 in good health.

This chain connects TRBV29-1 to TRBJ1-4; 7 nucleotides agree with TRBD1. There are 12 residues in the CDR3. J was trimmed by 13 bases and V by 5 bases; bases with no gene match: 10. CDR1 is SQVTM, CDR2 ANQGSEA, per germline. Here the CDR3 DNA reads TGCAGCGTTAAACAGGGTAACAGGGGACTGTTTTTT. This sequence encodes CSVKQGNRGLFF.

The chain joins TRBV30 to TRBJ1-5, with TRBD1 identical over 7 bases. The V gene's germline CDR1 is GTSNPN and CDR2 SVGIG (reference sequence). V lost 1 base and J lost 6; bases outside the gene matches: 3. This CDR3 is built from 13 residues. CDR3 sequence: CAWSADRFQPQHF. The CDR3 DNA follows: TGTGCCTGGAGTGCGGACAGGTTTCAGCCCCAGCATTTT.

Here the CDR3 DNA reads TGTGCCAGTAGCCTGAGCTCAGAAGCTTTCTTT. The encoded protein is CASSLSSEAFF. The chain combines TRBV19 with TRBJ1-1; D gene unclear. The CDR3 sequence is 11 residues long. V was clipped by 6 bases and J by 8 bases, with 10 bases between them. Germline V lookup: CDR1 LNHDA, CDR2 SQIVND (reference sequence).

This chain joins TRBV18 and TRBJ1-1; possible D gene TRBD1, 6 bases. There are 12 residues in the CDR3. V was pared by 2 bases and J by 7 bases, with 8 bases between. Germline V CDR1 and CDR2: KGHSH, LQKENI. Here the CDR3 reads CASSPGQIEAFF. CDR3 coding DNA: TGTGCCAGCTCACCAGGACAGATTGAAGCTTTCTTT.

The V call is TRBV19, the J call TRBJ2-4; possibly TRBD1 for D (6 bases). CDR1 is LNHDA and CDR2 is SQIVND in the germline V gene (reference sequence). V was cut by 8 bases and J by 6 bases, with 17 bases left in between. The CDR3 consists of 14 residues. This chain's CDR3 is CASGSGQLVNIQYF. The CDR3 DNA follows: TGTGCCAGTGGATCTGGACAGCTTGTAAACATTCAGTACTTC.

V is TRBV5-1 and J is TRBJ2-2; D is unresolved. CDR3 length equals 14 residues. Germline V gene lookup returns CDR1 SGHRS and CDR2 YFSETQ. The ends were cut back, 0 bases at V and 1 base at J, with 4 bases in the middle. The CDR3 loop reads CASSLVVNTGELFF. In DNA, the CDR3 is TGCGCCAGCAGCTTGGTTGTGAACACCGGGGAGCTGTTTTTT.

The chain employs TRBV28 and TRBJ2-7, with D perhaps TRBD2 (5 bases). Trimming removed 6 bases from V and 1 base from J, with 13 bases in between. The CDR3 has 14 residues. Germline lookup yields CDR1 MDHEN and CDR2 SYDVKM. The CDR3 DNA reads TGTGCCAGCAGCCTACAAGCGGTTTCCTACGAGCAGTACTTC. This encodes CASSLQAVSYEQYF.

The rearrangement joins TRBV29-1 to TRBJ2-6; a possible D gene is TRBD2 (5 bases). Between the trimmed V and J ends, which lost 2 bases and 5 bases, there was a span of 19 bases. Germline-derived CDR1 and CDR2 are SQVTM and ANQGSEA. The CDR3 runs 17 residues. This chain's CDR3 is CSVERLRIQSRANVLTF. The CDR3 DNA reads TGCAGCGTTGAAAGACTACGCATACAAAGTCGGGCCAACGTCCTGACTTTC.

The chain combines TRBV7-3 with TRBJ2-1; D is possibly TRBD1 (5 bases). CDR3 length: 16 amino acids. Germline assignment: CDR1 SGHTA and CDR2 FQGTGA. Between the trimmed V and J ends, which lost 2 bases and 6 bases, there was a span of 17 bases. The DNA for the CDR3 is TGTGCCAGCAGCTTAGGGTTGGGGCAGAACCGCAATGAGCAGTTCTTC. Translating it yields CASSLGLGQNRNEQFF.

The V and J genes are TRBV7-9 and TRBJ2-3, with D unresolved. V shed 5 bases and J shed 11 bases, with 11 bases lying between them. Germline values: CDR1 SEHNR, CDR2 FQNEAQ (reference sequence). The CDR3 spans 11 residues. The CDR3 loop reads CASSPFGKQYF. As DNA, the CDR3 is TGTGCCAGCAGCCCGTTCGGTAAGCAGTATTTT.

Remarks on this clone: Other DNA variants within this sample encode the same CDR3. V and J are TRBV5-1 and TRBJ2-5; D is undetermined. This CDR3 region has 13 residues. Trimming cost V 2 bases and J 5 bases, with 10 bases left between them. Per the germline V gene, CDR1 is SGHRS and CDR2 is YFSETQ. CDR3 loop: CASSLAPEETQYF. CDR3 nucleotides: TGCGCCAGCAGCTTAGCCCCAGAGGAGACCCAGTACTTC.

This CDR3 reads CASSLDGGAGYEQYF. CDR3 bases: TGTGCCAGCAGCTTGGATGGAGGGGCGGGCTACGAGCAGTACTTC. The chain is built from TRBV5-4 and TRBJ2-7, with D possibly matching TRBD2 (6 bases). CDR3 length: 15 residues. V was pared by 0 bases and J by 3 bases, with 13 bases between. Germline V CDR1 and CDR2: SGHNT, YYREEE (reference sequence).

The chain employs TRBV9 and TRBJ2-7; TRBD2 aligns across 8 bases. CDR1 and CDR2 (germline): SGDLS, YYNGEE. The ends lost 0 bases at V and 6 bases at J; junction bases unmatched: 14. The CDR3 extends over 17 amino acids. The CDR3 sequence: CASSVVVPGLGPREQYF. The DNA for the CDR3 is TGTGCCAGCAGCGTAGTGGTACCGGGACTAGGTCCCCGCGAGCAGTACTTC.

The V call is TRBV27, the J call TRBJ2-3, with D unresolved. CDR3 length: 15 amino acids. V was cut by 2 bases and J by 0 bases, with 9 bases left in between. CDR1 is MNHEY, CDR2 SMNVEV, per germline (reference sequence). The CDR3 DNA follows: TGTGCCAGCAGTTTACAACCGACTAGCACAGATACGCAGTATTTT. Its protein is CASSLQPTSTDTQYF.

The chain employs TRBV7-3 and TRBJ2-3; TRBD2 is a possible D gene (5 bases). The CDR3 is made up of 15 amino acids. CDR1 and CDR2 (germline): SGHTA, FQGTGA. V lost 4 bases and J 0 bases, leaving 11 bases between the germline ends. CDR3 sequence reads: CASSSTSLSTDTQYF. The CDR3 bases are TGTGCCAGCAGCTCCACTAGTCTGAGCACAGATACGCAGTATTTT.

The rearrangement links TRBV29-1 to TRBJ2-3, with 8 nucleotides matching TRBD1. The CDR3 has 16 residues. V lost 8 bases to trimming and J lost 5 bases; unmatched junction nucleotides: 18. Germline V lookup: CDR1 SQVTM, CDR2 ANQGSEA. CDR3 residues: CSFRNTGTGSGDTQYF. The CDR3 DNA sequence: TGCAGCTTTAGAAACACCGGGACAGGCTCCGGAGATACGCAGTATTTT.

The chain links TRBV9 to TRBJ2-7; D not certain. The V end was cut by 2 bases, the J end by 0 bases, with 12 bases between. CDR1 is SGDLS and CDR2 is YYNGEE in the germline V gene. The CDR3 sequence is 15 residues long. CDR3 residues: CASSVGSFGSYEQYF. CDR3 coding DNA: TGTGCCAGCAGCGTGGGAAGCTTTGGCTCCTACGAGCAGTACTTC.

The chain has TRBV7-9 and TRBJ2-5; either TRBD1 or TRBD2 may supply D (7 bases each). V lost 5 bases, J lost 2 bases, and 15 bases lay in between. The CDR3 runs to 15 residues. The V gene's germline CDR1 is SEHNR and CDR2 FQNEAQ (reference sequence). The CDR3 loop is CASSRGDSLQETQYF. The CDR3 DNA reads as TGTGCCAGCAGCCGGGGGGACAGCCTTCAAGAGACCCAGTACTTC.

The rearrangement uses TRBV5-4 and TRBJ2-1; D is possibly TRBD1 or TRBD2 (6 bases each). Germline loops: CDR1 SGHNT, CDR2 YYREEE (reference sequence). The CDR3 is 18 amino acids. Trimming removed 0 bases from V and 0 bases from J, with 16 bases in between. This chain's CDR3 is CASSLAGRQEPSYNEQFF. In nucleotides, the CDR3 is TGTGCCAGCAGCTTGGCCGGGAGACAGGAACCCTCCTACAATGAGCAGTTCTTC.